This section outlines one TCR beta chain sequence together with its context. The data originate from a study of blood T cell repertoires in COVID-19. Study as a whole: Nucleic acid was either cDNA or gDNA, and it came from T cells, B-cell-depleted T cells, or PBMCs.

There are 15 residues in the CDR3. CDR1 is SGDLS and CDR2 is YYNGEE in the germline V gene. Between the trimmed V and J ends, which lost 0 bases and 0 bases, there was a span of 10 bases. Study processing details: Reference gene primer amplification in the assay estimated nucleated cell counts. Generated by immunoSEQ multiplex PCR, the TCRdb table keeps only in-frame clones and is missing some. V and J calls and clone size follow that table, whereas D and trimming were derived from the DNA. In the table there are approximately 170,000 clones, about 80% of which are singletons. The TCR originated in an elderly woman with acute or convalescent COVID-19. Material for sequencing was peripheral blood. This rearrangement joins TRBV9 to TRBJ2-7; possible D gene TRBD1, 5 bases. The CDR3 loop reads CASSVGGRSSYEQYF. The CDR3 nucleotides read TGTGCCAGCAGCGTAGGGGGCAGAAGCTCCTACGAGCAGTACTTC.